A selection of T cell receptor beta chains follows, all from one sample in a study of CD8 T cells in ankylosing spondylitis. TCRdb itself ran the 5' RACE reads through MiXCR, one entry per CDR3 protein. The sample yields about 250,000 distinct CDR3 sequences, 8% to 11% seen once. Input material: blood, either unsorted or a sorted T cell fraction (not recorded which). The receptors come from a male donor with ankylosing spondylitis or in good health (not recorded which). Each CDR3 is given with its conserved first and last residue. The order of the fields is V gene, clone size, D gene, J gene, CDR3 length, CDR3 protein, CDR3 DNA. The D gene is left open where the match is weak. Only part of the rows carry a size: once, few, many, or a class if the clone is expanded.

>TRBV25-1|many|NA|TRBJ2-2|17
CASSEHPGAGGTGELFF
TGTGCCAGCAGTGAACACCCTGGGGCCGGGGGAACCGGGGAGCTGTTTTTT
>TRBV7-9|NA|NA|TRBJ2-7|16
CASSLGDSGTIYEQYF
TGTGCCAGCAGCCTAGGGGATTCCGGGACCATCTACGAGCAGTACTTC
>TRBV6-5|many|TRBD1|TRBJ1-6|17
CASSYSGQGAYNSPLHF
TGTGCCAGCAGTTACTCGGGCCAGGGGGCCTATAATTCACCCCTCCACTTT
>TRBV10-3|few|TRBD1|TRBJ2-2|14
CAIMSTGGTGELFF
TGTGCCATCATGTCGACAGGGGGCACCGGGGAGCTGTTTTTT
>TRBV5-1|NA|NA|TRBJ2-7|18
CASSLEVQGPHGSGEQYF
TGCGCCAGCAGCTTGGAAGTTCAGGGGCCCCATGGGAGTGGCGAGCAGTACTTC
>TRBV7-2|many|NA|TRBJ2-7|13
CASSLTGNYEQYF
TGTGCCAGCAGCTTAACAGGGAACTACGAGCAGTACTTC
>TRBV20-1|NA|NA|TRBJ2-3|12
CSAMRISDTQYF
TGCAGTGCCATGCGGATTTCAGATACGCAGTATTTT
>TRBV21-1|few|NA|TRBJ2-3|20
CASSLSSGQVIIASTDTQYF
TGTGCCAGCAGTCTTAGCTCTGGACAGGTCATAATTGCTAGCACAGATACGCAGTATTTT
>TRBV4-1|many|NA|TRBJ2-7|15
CASSQAQASEYEQYF
TGCGCCAGCAGCCAGGCCCAGGCTAGCGAGTACGAGCAGTACTTC
>TRBV2|NA|TRBD2|TRBJ2-7|16
CASSEGLTSGPEEQYF
TGTGCCAGCAGTGAAGGCTTGACTAGCGGACCAGAGGAGCAGTACTTC
>TRBV20-1|many|NA|TRBJ2-5|12
CSAELKQETQYF
TGCAGTGCTGAACTTAAACAAGAGACCCAGTACTTC
>TRBV6-5|many|NA|TRBJ2-5|14
CASSSPGLQETQYF
TGTGCCAGCAGTTCTCCAGGGCTCCAAGAGACCCAGTACTTC
>TRBV3-1|many|NA|TRBJ2-2|16
CASSPFTGLSTGELFF
TGTGCCAGCAGCCCCTTTACAGGGTTGAGCACCGGGGAGCTGTTTTTT
>TRBV6-1|many|TRBD2|TRBJ2-3|15
CASSRLAGSTDTQYF
TGTGCCAGCAGCCGACTAGCGGGAAGCACAGATACGCAGTATTTT
>TRBV6-5|once|NA|TRBJ2-3|16
CASSFLTGPRTDTQYF
TGTGCCAGCAGTTTCCTGACAGGACCACGCACAGATACGCAGTATTTT
>TRBV20-1|NA|TRBD1|TRBJ1-1|16
CSAREHRGSWNTEAFF
TGCAGTGCTAGAGAGCACAGGGGAAGTTGGAACACTGAAGCTTTCTTT